This T cell receptor (beta chain) was identified in a study of HIV-infected patients and healthy controls. TCRdb re-analysed the 5' RACE reads in MiXCR, keeping a single row per CDR3 protein. Among over 55,000 distinct CDR3 sequences listed, 16% were seen once. This CDR3 spans 13 amino acids. V was cut by 4 bases and J by 8 bases, with 13 bases left in between. Germline V CDR1 and CDR2: SGHRS, YFSETQ. This clonotype has a count of ten or more. Sequences were obtained from CD4+ T cells from blood. This receptor was identified in a human donor in good health. This chain links TRBV5-1 with TRBJ1-5; perhaps TRBD1 as D (5 bases). CDR3 DNA sequence: TGCGCCAGCAGCCCGGGGGGTGGAGAGCCCCAGCATTTT. Translated, it gives CASSPGGGEPQHF.